These 29 T cell receptor beta chains share one sample of origin, sequenced in a study of cytomegalovirus exposure and HLA in healthy donors. The PCR had 60 Vbeta and 13 Jbeta primers. Assay used: immunoSEQ multiplex PCR; TCRdb lists only in-frame clones, some missing. The profile shows roughly 120,000 clones, about three quarters of them singletons. Sequencing was carried out using PBMCs. These receptors were obtained from a woman between 40 and 50 years old in good health and CMV-seropositive.

CDR3: CASSFTGGASGYTF. As DNA, the CDR3 is TGTGCCAGCAGCTTCACAGGGGGCGCTTCTGGCTACACCTTC. V usage is TRBV7-2 and J usage is TRBJ1-2; TRBD1 aligns across 9 bases. This CDR3 region has 14 residues. Trimming cost V 3 bases and J 7 bases; bases outside gene matches: 6. The germline V gene encodes CDR1 SGHTA and CDR2 FQGNSA.

This clone was counted a few times. The chain has TRBV4-2 and TRBJ2-2; 7 nucleotides match TRBD1. The germline V gene encodes CDR1 LGHNA and CDR2 YNFKEQ. V shed 2 bases, J shed 8 bases, and the junction held 5 bases outside the gene matches. The CDR3 extends over 14 amino acids. The CDR3 DNA reads TGTGCCAGCAGCCAACCTACAGGGGCTGGGGAGCTGTTTTTT. Protein product: CASSQPTGAGELFF.

CDR3 loop: CASSFGLNQPQHF. In DNA, the CDR3 is TGTGCCAGCAGCTTCGGTTTGAATCAGCCCCAGCATTTT. The chain combines TRBV7-2 with TRBJ1-5, with unresolved D. V shed 3 bases and J shed 4 bases, with 7 bases lying between them. Looked up from germline, CDR1 is SGHTA and CDR2 is FQGNSA. CDR3 length equals 13 residues.

The V gene is TRBV9, the J gene TRBJ1-2; perhaps TRBD1 as D (6 bases). This CDR3 spans 14 amino acids. CDR1 and CDR2 from the germline V gene are SGDLS and YYNGEE. Trimming left V 3 bases short and J 6 bases short, with 15 bases between. The CDR3 DNA sequence: TGTGCCAGCAGCGCGACAGGCTCTTCTCATGGCTACACCTTC. Encoded protein: CASSATGSSHGYTF.

V and J are TRBV7-2 and TRBJ2-3, with D unresolved. Germline assignment: CDR1 SGHTA and CDR2 FQGNSA. With 4 bases removed from V and 5 bases from J, the gap between germline ends came to 4 bases. The CDR3 totals 11 residues. The CDR3 nucleotides are TGTGCCAGCAGCTCCCTAGATACGCAGTATTTT. Its translation is CASSSLDTQYF.

The rearrangement uses TRBV9 and TRBJ1-1; D call uncertain. V lost 1 base, J lost 6 bases, and 13 bases lay in between. The CDR3 has 14 amino acids. From germline, CDR1 is SGDLS and CDR2 YYNGEE. CDR3 in DNA: TGTGCCAGCAGCGTAAGTCCGTCGCAGGCTGAAGCTTTCTTT. Encoded protein: CASSVSPSQAEAFF.

The J gene is TRBJ2-1, the V gene TRBV5-1; possible D gene TRBD2, 7 bases. CDR1 SGHRS and CDR2 YFSETQ come from the germline V gene. V dropped 0 bases and J dropped 6 bases, with 16 bases sitting between them. This CDR3 is 16 amino acids long. The CDR3 DNA follows: TGCGCCAGCAGCTTGGTTCCGGGGGGCGCCCCCAATGAGCAGTTCTTC. The encoded protein is CASSLVPGGAPNEQFF.

The chain combines TRBV7-6 with TRBJ1-4; D remains ambiguous. There are 14 residues in the CDR3. The ends were cut back, 1 base at V and 8 bases at J, with 11 bases in the middle. Per germline, CDR1 SGHVS and CDR2 FNYEAQ. The CDR3 loop is CASSLVSGFEKLFF. The CDR3, as DNA: TGTGCCAGCAGCTTAGTATCGGGATTCGAAAAACTGTTTTTT.

The chain is built from TRBV5-4 and TRBJ1-1; tentatively, D is TRBD1 (6 bases). This CDR3 region has 14 residues. The V gene's germline CDR1 is SGHNT and CDR2 YYREEE (reference sequence). V was shortened by 3 bases and J by 4 bases, with 13 bases between the two germline ends. CDR3 residues: CASSSGGGTTEAFF. In nucleotides, the CDR3 is TGTGCCAGCAGCTCGGGGGGGGGCACCACTGAAGCTTTCTTT.

This chain uses TRBV13 with TRBJ1-2, with D perhaps TRBD1 (5 bases). This CDR3 contains 14 residues. The V gene's germline CDR1 is PRHDT and CDR2 FYEKMQ (reference sequence). Trimming removed 0 bases from V and 8 bases from J, with 13 bases in between. CDR3 sequence: CASSLGLGAAGYTF. As DNA, the CDR3 is TGTGCCAGCAGCTTAGGTCTAGGGGCGGCGGGCTACACCTTC.

This chain links TRBV5-5 with TRBJ1-2; the D is unclear. The ends were cut back, 3 bases at V and 8 bases at J, with 11 bases in the middle. This CDR3 has 12 residues. Germline CDR1 SGHKS, CDR2 YYEKEE (reference sequence). CDR3 bases: TGTGCCAGCAGCTCGGGGAGCGGGGGCTACACCTTC. This translates into CASSSGSGGYTF.

In this sample, this clone turned up once. The rearrangement joins TRBV6-1 to TRBJ1-6; 7 bases match TRBD1. The CDR3 sequence is 14 residues long. The germline CDR1 and CDR2 sequences are MNHNS and SASEGT. The ends lost 6 bases at V and 10 bases at J; junction bases unmatched: 9. CDR3 loop: CASRAGTVKSPLHF. CDR3 nucleotide sequence: TGTGCCAGCAGGGCCGGGACAGTTAAATCACCCCTCCACTTT.

The gene calls are TRBV28 and TRBJ1-1; D gene ambiguous. The CDR3 length is 15 residues. Germline V lookup: CDR1 MDHEN, CDR2 SYDVKM. Trimming took off 2 bases at V and 5 bases at J, with 15 bases between the two ends. The CDR3 DNA follows: TGTGCCAGCAGTTTAGCCATAGGACTGGATACTGAAGCTTTCTTT. Translation gives CASSLAIGLDTEAFF.

V is TRBV9 and J is TRBJ1-1; D gene ambiguous. Germline CDR1 is SGDLS and CDR2 is YYNGEE. Trimming stripped 0 bases from V and 4 bases from J, with 13 bases between. There are 15 residues in the CDR3. The CDR3 reads CASSVDPGLSTEAFF. The CDR3 DNA reads as TGTGCCAGCAGCGTAGACCCGGGGTTAAGCACTGAAGCTTTCTTT.

The genes are TRBV5-4 and TRBJ2-7; TRBD1 matches at 7 bases. V lost 4 bases, J lost 0 bases, and 7 bases stayed unmatched. CDR3 size: 15 residues. The germline CDR1 and CDR2 sequences are SGHNT and YYREEE (reference sequence). The DNA for the CDR3 is TGTGCCAGCAGCACTAGGACAGGCCTCTCCTACGAGCAGTACTTC. Its protein is CASSTRTGLSYEQYF.

This clone has only a few counts. V usage is TRBV5-4 and J usage is TRBJ1-6, with 10 bases fitting TRBD1. Germline lookup yields CDR1 SGHNT and CDR2 YYREEE (reference sequence). This CDR3 contains 17 residues. Unmatched junction bases numbered 9, after V lost 4 bases and J lost 5 bases. The DNA for the CDR3 is TGTGCCAGCAGCACTCCGACAGGGGGCTTGAATAATTCACCCCTCCACTTT. Translated, it gives CASSTPTGGLNNSPLHF.

The rearrangement joins TRBV7-2 to TRBJ2-4, with D tentatively TRBD2 (5 bases). Between the trimmed V and J ends, which lost 5 bases and 1 base, there was a span of 9 bases. The CDR3 loop spans 14 amino acids. Germline loops: CDR1 SGHTA, CDR2 FQGNSA. The CDR3 is CASSPSRAKNIQYF. CDR3 coding DNA: TGTGCCAGCAGCCCTAGCAGGGCCAAAAACATTCAGTACTTC.

V is TRBV7-8 and J is TRBJ1-3; a possible D gene is TRBD1 (5 bases). The CDR3 runs 15 residues. Looked up from germline, CDR1 is SGHVS and CDR2 is FQNEAQ. Trimming shortened V by 4 bases and J by 0 bases, and 10 bases separated the two germline ends. In DNA, the CDR3 is TGTGCCAGCAGCTACGGACACCACTCTGGAAACACCATATATTTT. As protein: CASSYGHHSGNTIYF.

The chain recombines TRBV7-7 with TRBJ1-3; no firm D call. CDR1 and CDR2 from the germline V gene are SSHAT and FNYEAQ (reference sequence). V was clipped by 4 bases and J by 0 bases, with 7 bases between them. The CDR3 is 14 residues long. The CDR3 reads CASSSGLSGNTIYF. The DNA of the CDR3 is TGTGCCAGCAGCTCGGGTCTCTCTGGAAACACCATATATTTT. Full variable domain (missing parts from reference TRBV7-7 and TRBJ1-3): GAGVSQSPRYKVTKRGQDVTLRCDPISSHATLYWYQQALGQGPEFLTYFNYEAQPDKSGLPSDRFSAERPEGSISTLTIQRTEQRDSAMYRCASSSGLSGNTIYFGEGSWLTVV.

This rearrangement joins TRBV4-1 to TRBJ1-1; tentative D call: TRBD1 (6 bases). The V gene's germline CDR1 is MGHRA and CDR2 YSYEKL. This CDR3 has 18 amino acids. Trimming removed 1 base at V and 5 bases at J, with 23 bases between. This CDR3 is CASSQGSLARGAKTEAFF. As DNA, the CDR3 is TGCGCCAGCAGCCAAGGGTCTCTGGCCCGGGGGGCGAAGACTGAAGCTTTCTTT.

This chain connects TRBV19 to TRBJ1-1, with a tentative D call TRBD1 (5 bases). Trimming took 7 bases from V and 4 from J, leaving 13 bases between them. The CDR3 length is 13 residues. Per the germline V gene, CDR1 is LNHDA and CDR2 is SQIVND (reference sequence). CDR3 bases: TGTGCCAGTAAATCGGGGGGAAGCACTGAAGCTTTCTTT. This sequence encodes CASKSGGSTEAFF.

This clone was found a few times. This chain uses TRBV7-2 with TRBJ1-1; TRBD1 aligns across 7 bases. This CDR3 has 14 residues. Germline CDR1 and CDR2: SGHTA and FQGNSA. J was trimmed by 5 bases and V by 4 bases; bases with no gene match: 7. The DNA of the CDR3 is TGTGCCAGCAGCTCATGGACAGGTCAAACTGAAGCTTTCTTT. Its protein is CASSSWTGQTEAFF.

This chain uses TRBV5-1 with TRBJ1-1; D is perhaps TRBD1 (6 bases). V lost 1 base to trimming and J lost 10 bases, with 14 bases between them. The CDR3 covers 13 residues. The germline gives CDR1 SGHRS, CDR2 YFSETQ. CDR3 loop: CASSLSGELPAFF. The CDR3 DNA reads as TGCGCCAGCAGCTTGTCAGGGGAGCTACCAGCTTTCTTT.

A few counts support this clone. The V gene is TRBV6-5, the J gene TRBJ1-1; unclear D gene. CDR1 and CDR2 from the germline V gene are MNHEY and SVGAGI. This CDR3 has 16 residues. The ends were cut back, 0 bases at V and 0 bases at J, with 11 bases in the middle. Written as DNA, the CDR3 is TGTGCCAGCAGTTACTCTGGCAGACTCATGAACACTGAAGCTTTCTTT. Protein sequence: CASSYSGRLMNTEAFF.

Only a few counts were recorded for this clone. The genes are TRBV4-3 and TRBJ2-1, with a weak D call TRBD2 (5 bases). The CDR3 covers 13 residues. Trimming shortened V by 4 bases and J by 6 bases, and 10 bases separated the two germline ends. The germline V gene has CDR1 LGHNA and CDR2 YSLEER. The CDR3 loop reads CASSLRGGNEQFF. CDR3 DNA sequence: TGCGCCAGCAGCCTTCGAGGAGGCAATGAGCAGTTCTTC.

The chain is built from TRBV6-1 and TRBJ1-1; D perhaps matches TRBD1 (6 bases). Germline values: CDR1 MNHNS, CDR2 SASEGT. This CDR3 is built from 15 residues. Trimming removed 6 bases from V and 2 bases from J, with 16 bases in between. The CDR3 DNA reads TGTGCCAGCAGACCTGTTGCAGGGGCCAACACTGAAGCTTTCTTT. Protein sequence: CASRPVAGANTEAFF.

V is TRBV7-2 and J is TRBJ1-4; tentative D call: TRBD1 (6 bases). Germline CDR1 SGHTA, CDR2 FQGNSA. The CDR3 length is 15 residues. V was shortened by 4 bases and J by 3 bases, with 12 bases between the two germline ends. The CDR3 protein is CASSWRQAANEKLFF. The CDR3, as DNA: TGTGCCAGCAGCTGGAGACAGGCGGCTAATGAAAAACTGTTTTTT.

The chain has TRBV7-9 and TRBJ2-7; 7 nucleotides agree with TRBD2. CDR1 and CDR2 (germline): SEHNR, FQNEAQ (reference sequence). V shed 8 bases, J shed 2 bases, and the junction held 6 bases outside the gene matches. The CDR3 extends over 13 amino acids. The CDR3 region has the DNA TGTGCCAGCGGGAAAGCGGGGCCCTACGAGCAGTACTTC. Translated: CASGKAGPYEQYF.

The V and J genes are TRBV5-1 and TRBJ2-5; 10 nucleotides match TRBD2. The V and J ends lost 4 bases and 5 bases, in that order; junction bases with no gene match: 14. The CDR3 length is 17 residues. The V gene's germline CDR1 is SGHRS and CDR2 YFSETQ. For the CDR3, the DNA is TGCGCCAGCAGCCCCGGGACTAGCGCGACCCCGGGGGAGACCCAGTACTTC. Translation gives CASSPGTSATPGETQYF.